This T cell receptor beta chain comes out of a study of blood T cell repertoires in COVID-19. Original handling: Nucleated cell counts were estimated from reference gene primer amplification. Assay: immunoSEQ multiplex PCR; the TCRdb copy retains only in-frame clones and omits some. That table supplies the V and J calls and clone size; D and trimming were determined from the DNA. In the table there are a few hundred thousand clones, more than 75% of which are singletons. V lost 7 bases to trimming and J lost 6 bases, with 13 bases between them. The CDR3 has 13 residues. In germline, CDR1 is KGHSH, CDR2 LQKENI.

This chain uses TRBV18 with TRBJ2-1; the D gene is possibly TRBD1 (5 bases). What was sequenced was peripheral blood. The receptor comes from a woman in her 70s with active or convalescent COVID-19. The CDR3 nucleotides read TGTGCCAGCTTCATCCTTGGGGCCAATGAGCAGTTCTTC. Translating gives CASFILGANEQFF.